One and the same sample provided the 22 T cell receptor beta chains below, sequenced in a study of T cells in Graves' hyperthyroidism and ophthalmopathy (dated by TCRdb to between 2019 and 2020). The library came from multiplex PCR. Sequenced using an Illumina HiSeq 2000. The TCR beta CDR3 regions were amplified from the RNA transcripts. A first-round RT-PCR of the TCR CDR3 used the HTBI primer set with the Qiagen OneStep RT-PCR kit. The public reads were reanalyzed by TCRdb: fastp trimming at Q25, MiXCR alignment, in-frame beta chains only. CDR3 protein duplicates are merged, each entry listing the most common genes and DNA. The sample table records 300,000 to 450,000 distinct CDR3 sequences; about 13% of these occur just once. Jointly, the top ten make up 9.2% of the sample. Sequencing was performed on blood. Source of these receptors: a young woman with Graves' hyperthyroidism.

This clonotype was counted ten times or more. This chain links TRBV27 with TRBJ2-1; the match to TRBD2 covers 7 bases. Germline trimming cut 7 bases from V and 4 bases from J; bases unmatched to any gene: 7. Germline loops: CDR1 MNHEY, CDR2 SMNVEV (reference sequence). The CDR3 contains 14 residues. DNA of the CDR3: TGTGCCAGCAACATCGGGGGGATTTACAATGAGCAGTTCTTC. This encodes CASNIGGIYNEQFF.

V is TRBV20-1 and J is TRBJ2-3; D is perhaps TRBD1 or TRBD2 (5 bases each). The V gene's germline CDR1 is DFQATT and CDR2 SNEGSKA (reference sequence). Trimming removed 5 bases from V and 4 bases from J, with 19 bases in between. The CDR3 covers 15 residues. The CDR3, as DNA: TGCAGTGCTGACGGACCTCCGCGAGGGGCAGATACGCAGTATTTT. Protein: CSADGPPRGADTQYF.

In its sample, this clonotype was seen many times. V and J are TRBV28 and TRBJ2-1; 10 bases align to TRBD2. This CDR3 has 19 amino acids. Trimming took 6 bases from V and 1 from J; bases not matched to a gene: 15. In germline, CDR1 is MDHEN, CDR2 SYDVKM. This CDR3 is CASSISTPSGRGSYNEQFF. The CDR3 DNA sequence: TGTGCCAGCAGCATATCCACACCAAGCGGGAGGGGGTCCTACAATGAGCAGTTCTTC.

The rearrangement uses TRBV5-1 and TRBJ1-1, with a possible D match to TRBD1 (5 bases). The CDR3 length is 17 residues. Trimming removed 3 bases at V and 0 bases at J, with 18 bases between. Germline CDR1 is SGHRS and CDR2 is YFSETQ. The CDR3 nucleotides read TGCGCCAGCAGCTCGGCCACCGGGACGGAACTGAACACTGAAGCTTTCTTT. Protein: CASSSATGTELNTEAFF.

This clonotype has a count of ten or more. V and J are TRBV18 and TRBJ1-4, with TRBD1 matching over 9 bases. Germline V gene sequence: CDR1 KGHSH, CDR2 LQKENI. The CDR3 runs 15 residues. V lost 2 bases and J lost 8; bases outside the gene matches: 6. The DNA for the CDR3 is TGTGCCAGCTCACCAAGCGGGACAGGGTCGGAAAAACTGTTTTTT. Translation: CASSPSGTGSEKLFF.

Many counts were recorded for this clonotype. V gene TRBV6-1 combines with J gene TRBJ2-3; D perhaps matches TRBD2 (5 bases). Trimming took 2 bases from V and 2 from J, leaving 14 bases between them. CDR3 size: 16 residues. The V gene's germline CDR1 is MNHNS and CDR2 SASEGT. DNA for the CDR3: TGTGCCAGCAGTGAAAGGAGGATTTCAACCACAGATACGCAGTATTTT. This gives the protein CASSERRISTTDTQYF.

With respect to this clonotype: A much larger clone lies a single base off, so this may be a read error. The chain links TRBV5-1 to TRBJ2-2; 9 bases line up with TRBD2. The CDR3 is made up of 16 amino acids. From germline, CDR1 is SGHRS and CDR2 YFSETQ. V gave up 6 bases and J gave up 6 bases; unmatched junction bases: 12. CDR3 region: CASIQAVAGDSGELFF. CDR3 sequence (DNA): TGCGCCAGCATCCAAGCAGTAGCGGGAGATTCCGGGGAGCTGTTTTTT.

V gene TRBV3-1 combines with J gene TRBJ2-7; 8 bases are a match to TRBD1. J was trimmed by 2 bases and V by 3 bases; bases with no gene match: 3. This CDR3 has 14 residues. From germline, CDR1 is LGHDT and CDR2 YNNKEL (reference sequence). CDR3 sequence: CASSHRGRTYEQYF. In DNA form, the CDR3 reads TGTGCCAGCAGCCACAGGGGGCGCACCTACGAGCAGTACTTC.

Many counts were recorded for this clonotype. V is TRBV28 and J is TRBJ1-5; no clear D. The germline V gene has CDR1 MDHEN and CDR2 SYDVKM. V lost 2 bases and J lost 5, with 7 bases in between. The CDR3 has 13 residues. The CDR3 here is CASSLSYYQPQHF. CDR3 in DNA: TGTGCCAGCAGTTTAAGTTATTATCAGCCCCAGCATTTT.

This clonotype appeared a few times. The chain carries TRBV6-1 and TRBJ2-1; 10 positions match TRBD2. The germline CDR1 and CDR2 sequences are MNHNS and SASEGT. This CDR3 spans 15 amino acids. Trimming removed 4 bases from V and 8 bases from J; junction bases left unmatched: 8. This CDR3 reads CASSVISGGWYEQFF. In nucleotides, the CDR3 is TGTGCCAGCAGTGTGATTAGCGGGGGGTGGTATGAGCAGTTCTTC.

This clonotype was seen ten or more times. This chain connects TRBV6-1 to TRBJ1-5, with D possibly TRBD1 on 5 matching bases. The CDR3 length is 16 residues. Germline-derived CDR1 and CDR2 are MNHNS and SASEGT. Trimming removed 4 bases at V and 3 bases at J, with 16 bases between. In nucleotides, the CDR3 is TGTGCCAGCAGTGGAGACTCGGGGCGAGTCAATCAGCCCCAGCATTTT. It yields the protein CASSGDSGRVNQPQHF.

This chain uses TRBV7-9 with TRBJ1-3, with unresolved D. Per the germline V gene, CDR1 is SEHNR and CDR2 is FQNEAQ (reference sequence). V was pared by 5 bases and J by 4 bases, with 9 bases between. The CDR3 is made up of 13 amino acids. In DNA form, the CDR3 reads TGTGCCAGCAGCCCTGGGGAGGGAAACACCATATATTTT. Translated, it gives CASSPGEGNTIYF.

This clonotype was seen a handful of times. The CDR3 spells CASSQTARSSYEQYF. CDR3 nucleotides: TGTGCCAGTAGTCAGACTGCTAGGAGCTCCTACGAGCAGTACTTC. This sequence joins TRBV19 and TRBJ2-7, with D unresolved. CDR1 and CDR2 from the germline V gene are LNHDA and SQIVND (reference sequence). Trimming cost V 5 bases and J 0 bases, with 14 bases left between them. The CDR3 length is 15 residues.

This clonotype was counted many times. V gene TRBV7-9 combines with J gene TRBJ2-1, with 13 bases identical to TRBD2. Trimming at V came to 6 bases and at J to 12 bases, leaving 11 bases not matched to a gene. CDR3 length: 15 amino acids. Germline V lookup: CDR1 SEHNR, CDR2 FQNEAQ (reference sequence). Written as DNA, the CDR3 is TGTGCCAGCAGTTGGACTAGCGGGGGATCAGGGGCGCAGTTCTTC. Protein product: CASSWTSGGSGAQFF.

This clonotype was counted at least ten times. V gene TRBV18 combines with J gene TRBJ2-4, with D maybe TRBD1 (6 bases). V was shortened by 5 bases and J by 3 bases, with 14 bases between the two germline ends. Germline CDR1 is KGHSH and CDR2 is LQKENI. The CDR3 spans 15 residues. The CDR3 is CASSTVQGDKNIQYF. CDR3 coding DNA: TGTGCCAGCTCAACCGTACAGGGTGACAAAAACATTCAGTACTTC.

In this sample, this clonotype turned up a few times. Since no conserved phenylalanine or tryptophan closes the CDR3, a read error is the likely cause. The chain is built from TRBV10-3 and TRBJ1-6, with TRBD1 identical over 7 bases. The junction had 8 bases not matched to a gene; V was cut back by 9 bases and J by 6 bases. The CDR3 is 14 amino acids. Germline lookup yields CDR1 ENHRY and CDR2 SYGVKD. The CDR3 region is CAMGKGAGNSPLHL. CDR3 coding DNA: TGTGCCATGGGGAAGGGGGCTGGTAATTCACCCCTCCACCTT.

A note on this clonotype: A clone one base away is much larger, so this may be a read error. The chain carries TRBV7-2 and TRBJ2-7; D ambiguous. The length of the CDR3 is 15 residues. Germline V gene data show CDR1 as SGHTA and CDR2 as FQGNSA. Trimming removed 3 bases at V and 3 bases at J, with 15 bases between. The CDR3 bases are TGTACCAGCAGCTTTCTTCTGGGAAATGACTACGAGCAGTACTTC. It translates to CTSSFLLGNDYEQYF.

This clonotype was counted at least ten times. The gene calls are TRBV5-1 and TRBJ1-1; TRBD1 might be the D (5 bases). The length of the CDR3 is 13 residues. The germline gives CDR1 SGHRS, CDR2 YFSETQ. The ends were cut back, 0 bases at V and 5 bases at J, with 8 bases in the middle. CDR3 nucleotides: TGCGCCAGCAGCTTGGGAGGGGAGACTGAAGCTTTCTTT. It yields the protein CASSLGGETEAFF.

This clonotype was recorded many times. V and J are TRBV6-1 and TRBJ2-3, with D possibly being TRBD1 (5 bases). The CDR3 sequence is 14 residues long. V lost 1 base and J 2 bases, leaving 7 bases between the germline ends. CDR1 is MNHNS and CDR2 is SASEGT in the germline V gene. The chain's CDR3 is CASSEGGPTDTQYF. The CDR3 nucleotides read TGTGCCAGCAGTGAAGGGGGCCCCACAGATACGCAGTATTTT.

This clonotype has more than one count but fewer than ten. The chain links TRBV29-1 to TRBJ2-1, with 9 bases that match TRBD2. V dropped 6 bases and J dropped 9; count of bases not matched to a gene: 15. This CDR3 comprises 15 residues. In germline, CDR1 is SQVTM, CDR2 ANQGSEA. The CDR3 DNA is TGCAGCGTCCGTCATGGGGCGGGAGGGTTCGGTGAGCAGTTCTTC. Encoded protein: CSVRHGAGGFGEQFF.

This clonotype was recorded many times. J is TRBJ2-1 and V is TRBV7-9; D is possibly TRBD2 (6 bases). Per germline, CDR1 SEHNR and CDR2 FQNEAQ (reference sequence). The CDR3 runs 15 residues. V dropped 5 bases and J dropped 4 bases, with 15 bases sitting between them. For the CDR3, the DNA is TGTGCCAGCAGCACCTTCCGGGACTGGTACAATGAGCAGTTCTTC. Residues: CASSTFRDWYNEQFF. The full variable domain, completed using reference TRBV7-9 and TRBJ2-1, is DTGVSQNPRHKITKRGQNVTFRCDPISEHNRLYWYRQTLGQGPEFLTYFQNEAQLEKSRLLSDRFSAERPKGSFSTLEIQRTEQGDSAMYLCASSTFRDWYNEQFFGPGTRLTVL.

This clonotype was observed many times. The rearrangement uses TRBV27 and TRBJ2-2; possible D gene TRBD1, 6 bases. This CDR3 spans 16 amino acids. Germline CDR1 reads MNHEY; CDR2 reads SMNVEV (reference sequence). V was clipped by 1 base and J by 0 bases, with 9 bases between them. CDR3 amino acids: CASSLLGAPNTGELFF. DNA for the CDR3: TGTGCCAGCAGTTTATTGGGGGCCCCGAACACCGGGGAGCTGTTTTTT.